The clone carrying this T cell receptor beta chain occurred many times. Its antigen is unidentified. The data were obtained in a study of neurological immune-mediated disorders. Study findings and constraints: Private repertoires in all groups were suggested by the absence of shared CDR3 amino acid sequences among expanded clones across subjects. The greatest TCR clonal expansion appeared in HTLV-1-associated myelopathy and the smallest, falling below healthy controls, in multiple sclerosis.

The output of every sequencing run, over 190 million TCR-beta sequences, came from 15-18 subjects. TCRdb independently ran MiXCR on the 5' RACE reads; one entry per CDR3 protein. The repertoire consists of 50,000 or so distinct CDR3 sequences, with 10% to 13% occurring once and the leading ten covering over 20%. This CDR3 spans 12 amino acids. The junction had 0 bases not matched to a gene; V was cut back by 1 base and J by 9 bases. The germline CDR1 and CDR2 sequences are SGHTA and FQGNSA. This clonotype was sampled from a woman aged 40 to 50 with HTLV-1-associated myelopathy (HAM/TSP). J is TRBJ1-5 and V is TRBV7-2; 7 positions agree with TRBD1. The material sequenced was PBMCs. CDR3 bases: TGTGCCAGCAGCTTAGGACAGGGGCCCCAGCATTTT. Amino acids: CASSLGQGPQHF.